Listed below are T cell receptor beta chains from one sample, sequenced in a study of cytomegalovirus exposure and HLA in healthy donors. Profiled with immunoSEQ multiplex PCR; TCRdb holds only in-frame clones, not every one. Of about 160,000 clones detected, 85% appear once; the ten largest clones hold 1%. Sequencing was done on a sample of PBMCs. Source of these receptors: a boy between 2 and 10 years old in good health and CMV-seronegative. The CDR3 runs from the conserved cysteine through the conserved F or W. The order of the fields is J gene, clone size, D gene, V gene, CDR3 DNA, CDR3 protein. The D gene is left open where the match is weak. The listing skips clone size in some rows; elsewhere it reads once, few, many or a size class.

>TRBJ2-7|few|TRBD1|TRBV6-6
TGTGCCAGCAGCTATACAGGGGGCGAGCAGTACTTC
CASSYTGGEQYF
>TRBJ2-7|NA|TRBD2|TRBV5-1
TGCGCCAGCAGCTTGGAACTAGCGGGAGACGAGCAGTACTTC
CASSLELAGDEQYF
>TRBJ2-1|NA|NA|TRBV18
TGTGCCAGCTCACTTAGTAGTACTGGCTCCTACAATGAGCAGTTCTTC
CASSLSSTGSYNEQFF
>TRBJ2-7|NA|TRBD2|TRBV28
TGTGCCAGCAGTCTAGGGACTAGCGGGAGGACCAAGGAGCAGTACTTC
CASSLGTSGRTKEQYF
>TRBJ2-7|few|TRBD2|TRBV2
TGTGCCAGCAGTGACGGACTAGCGGGAGAAGCCGAGCAGTACTTC
CASSDGLAGEAEQYF
>TRBJ2-7|NA|TRBD1|TRBV7-2
TGTGCCAGCAGCAGGGGGACAGGCTCCTACGAGCAGTACTTC
CASSRGTGSYEQYF
>TRBJ1-5|NA|NA|TRBV4-1
TGCGCCAGCAGCCAAGAACGCGGGGTCCATCAGCCCCAGCATTTT
CASSQERGVHQPQHF
>TRBJ2-2|once|NA|TRBV7-6
TGTGCCAGCAGCCCATCCACAGGGAACACCGGGGAGCTGTTTTTT
CASSPSTGNTGELFF
>TRBJ1-1|once|TRBD1|TRBV4-2
TGTGCCAGCAGCCAAGTAAGAGGACAGGGGAACACTGAAGCTTTCTTT
CASSQVRGQGNTEAFF
>TRBJ1-4|NA|NA|TRBV28
TGTGCCACTAATCTAGAACAGGGTAGCGAAAAACTGTTTTTT
CATNLEQGSEKLFF
>TRBJ2-1|NA|TRBD2|TRBV7-8
TGTGCCAGCAGCACGGGACTAGCGGGAGAAAATGAGCAGTTCTTC
CASSTGLAGENEQFF
>TRBJ2-3|NA|NA|TRBV5-4
TGTGCCAGCAGCCCAACTAGCTCGGTGGGGGATACGCAGTATTTT
CASSPTSSVGDTQYF
>TRBJ2-2|once|TRBD2|TRBV5-1
TGCGCCAGCAGCGGAGCGGGAGGGGTCACCGGGGAGCTGTTTTTT
CASSGAGGVTGELFF
>TRBJ1-5|NA|NA|TRBV18
TGTGCCAGCTCTCTCGACTTTAATCAGCCCCAGCATTTT
CASSLDFNQPQHF
>TRBJ2-3|once|TRBD2|TRBV19
TGTGCCAGTAGTATAATCTCGAGTGGGGCTAGCGGGAGTTTCGATACGCAGTATTTT
CASSIISSGASGSFDTQYF
>TRBJ2-1|NA|TRBD2|TRBV7-9
TGTGCCAGCAGCCTGACTAGCGTCAATGAGCAGTTCTTC
CASSLTSVNEQFF
>TRBJ2-7|NA|NA|TRBV27
TGTGCCAGCAGTTCTCTCGGATGGGGGGACTCCTACGAGCAGTACTTC
CASSSLGWGDSYEQYF
>TRBJ2-1|NA|TRBD2|TRBV11-2
TGTGCCAGCAGCTTACTAGCGGGATATGAGCAGTTCTTC
CASSLLAGYEQFF
>TRBJ2-1|NA|NA|TRBV11-2
TGTGCCAGCAGCTTCTCCGGGCCCCAAACGGGAAATGAGCAGTTCTTC
CASSFSGPQTGNEQFF
>TRBJ1-1|NA|NA|TRBV9
TGTGCCAGCAGCGTCGTGAGCGAAGCTTTCTTT
CASSVVSEAFF
>TRBJ1-2|few|NA|TRBV5-1
TGCGCCAGCAGCCCGGGAGGCGAACATCCAAACACCTTC
CASSPGGEHPNTF
>TRBJ1-1|NA|NA|TRBV7-8
TGTGCCAGCAGCTTCCAGGGGACTGAAGCTTTCTTT
CASSFQGTEAFF
>TRBJ1-1|NA|NA|TRBV6-1
TGTGCCAGCAGTGAAATAACGGGAGGCGGGACTGAAGCTTTCTTT
CASSEITGGGTEAFF
>TRBJ1-1|NA|TRBD1|TRBV14
TGTGCCAGTAGAACAGGGGGGATAACTGAAGCTTTCTTT
CASRTGGITEAFF
>TRBJ1-2|NA|NA|TRBV6-1
TGTGCCAGCACCTTAGGACAGACTAACTATGGCTACACCTTC
CASTLGQTNYGYTF
>TRBJ1-3|NA|NA|TRBV10-1
TGCGCCAGCAGTGACCGGACAGCTTCTGGAAACACCATATATTTT
CASSDRTASGNTIYF
>TRBJ1-1|once|TRBD1|TRBV6-1
TGTGCCAGCATTTTTGACAGGGGGGTAACTGAAGCTTTCTTT
CASIFDRGVTEAFF
>TRBJ2-7|NA|NA|TRBV7-9
TGTGCCACCGCCTCGGGTCAGGGGACAGAGCAGTACTTC
CATASGQGTEQYF
>TRBJ2-1|few|NA|TRBV7-9
TGTGCCAGCAGCAACGGGACAAAAGGCCATGAGCAGTTCTTC
CASSNGTKGHEQFF
>TRBJ1-2|NA|NA|TRBV13
TGTGCCAGCAGCTTAGGGGCGGGGGCACGTGGCTACACCTTC
CASSLGAGARGYTF
>TRBJ2-2|NA|TRBD2|TRBV4-1
TGCGCCAGCAGCCCACCCCCGGCTAGCGGGAGTGCCGGGGAGCTGTTTTTT
CASSPPPASGSAGELFF
>TRBJ1-5|NA|NA|TRBV6-6
TGTGCCAGCAGTGCGGGGAACTCGCCCCAGCATTTT
CASSAGNSPQHF
>TRBJ2-3|NA|TRBD2|TRBV7-3
TGTGCCAGCAGCTTACTAGCGGACAGCACAGATACGCAGTATTTT
CASSLLADSTDTQYF
>TRBJ2-3|NA|NA|TRBV5-1
TGCGCCAGCAGCTTTAAGCCAGATACGCAGTATTTT
CASSFKPDTQYF
>TRBJ2-5|NA|TRBD1|TRBV6-5
TGTGCCAGCAGCTCGAGAGGGACAGACCAAGAGACCCAGTACTTC
CASSSRGTDQETQYF
>TRBJ2-7|NA|TRBD1|TRBV7-9
TGTGCCAGCAGCTCCCCGGGCGCAGGGGGAAGATACGAGCAGTACTTC
CASSSPGAGGRYEQYF
>TRBJ2-1|once|NA|TRBV2
TGTGCCAGCAGTGAGAGTAGCTATACGGAGCAGTTCTTC
CASSESSYTEQFF
>TRBJ2-1|NA|TRBD2|TRBV9
TGTGCCAGCAGCCAGTACGGCAGCGGGAGCTACAATGAGCAGTTCTTC
CASSQYGSGSYNEQFF
>TRBJ2-7|once|TRBD1|TRBV5-5
TGTGCCAGCAGCCCACAGGGGGGATACTCCTACGAGCAGTACTTC
CASSPQGGYSYEQYF
>TRBJ2-3|NA|TRBD2|TRBV6-1
TGTGCCAGCAGTGATGCGGGAGGGAGGGCAGATACGCAGTATTTT
CASSDAGGRADTQYF
>TRBJ1-1|NA|NA|TRBV30
TGTGCCTGGGAGCGGGAGGAGAACACTGAAGCTTTCTTT
CAWEREENTEAFF
>TRBJ1-2|NA|TRBD1|TRBV12-5
TGTGCTAGTGGTACCGGACAGGGAACCTATGGCTACACCTTC
CASGTGQGTYGYTF
>TRBJ2-3|NA|TRBD1|TRBV11-2
TGTGCCAGCAGCGCGACGGGACAGGGGGCAGATACGCAGTATTTT
CASSATGQGADTQYF
>TRBJ1-2|NA|NA|TRBV27
TGTGCCAGCAGTTTTGCGGGGGACTATGGCTACACCTTC
CASSFAGDYGYTF
>TRBJ2-5|NA|NA|TRBV11-3
TGTGCCAGCAGCTTAATGATCGGAGAGACCCAGTACTTC
CASSLMIGETQYF
>TRBJ1-2|NA|NA|TRBV12-5
TGTGCTAGTGGTTTGGCCAGGAAGGGGGAACAAGGTGTCGGCTATGGCTACACCTTC
CASGLARKGEQGVGYGYTF
>TRBJ2-3|NA|TRBD2|TRBV5-4
TGTGCCAGCAGCTCTACGGGGGGGGCTCTCACAGATACGCAGTATTTT
CASSSTGGALTDTQYF
>TRBJ2-1|few|NA|TRBV7-3
TGTGCCAGCAGCCCCTGGGCCAGCCTCACTAGCTCCTACAATGAGCAGTTCTTC
CASSPWASLTSSYNEQFF
>TRBJ2-7|NA|TRBD2|TRBV27
TGTGCCAGCAGTTTTCTCCGGCTCGGACTAGCTTACGAGCAGTACTTC
CASSFLRLGLAYEQYF
>TRBJ2-4|once|NA|TRBV6-1
TGTGCCACTCCCGGAGGGGCGGGCAAAAACATTCAGTACTTC
CATPGGAGKNIQYF
>TRBJ1-6|NA|NA|TRBV10-1
TGCGCCAGCAGTGAGGAAGGTAGAGGTTCACCCCTCCACTTT
CASSEEGRGSPLHF
>TRBJ2-1|NA|NA|TRBV11-2
TGTGCCAGCACTCGAGATAGCTCCTACAATGAGCAGTTCTTC
CASTRDSSYNEQFF
>TRBJ1-2|once|NA|TRBV7-9
TGTTCCAGCAGCTTGAAAGGGGGTGTCTATGGCTACACCTTC
CSSSLKGGVYGYTF